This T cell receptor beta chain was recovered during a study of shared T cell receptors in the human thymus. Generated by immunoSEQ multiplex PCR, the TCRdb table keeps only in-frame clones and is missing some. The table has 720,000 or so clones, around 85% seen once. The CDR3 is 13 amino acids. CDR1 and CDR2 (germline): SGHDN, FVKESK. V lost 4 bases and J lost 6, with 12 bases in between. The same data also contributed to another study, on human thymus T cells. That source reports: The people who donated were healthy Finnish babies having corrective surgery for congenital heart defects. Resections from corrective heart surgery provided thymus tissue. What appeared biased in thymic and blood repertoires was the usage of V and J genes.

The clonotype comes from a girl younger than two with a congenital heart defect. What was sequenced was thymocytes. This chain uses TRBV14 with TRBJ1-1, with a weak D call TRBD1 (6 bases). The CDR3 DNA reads TGTGCCAGCAGCCCGCAGGGGCGCGCTGAAGCTTTCTTT. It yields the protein CASSPQGRAEAFF. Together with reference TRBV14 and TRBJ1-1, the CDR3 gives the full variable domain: EAGVTQFPSHSVIEKGQTVTLRCDPISGHDNLYWYRRVMGKEIKFLLHFVKESKQDESGMPNNRFLAERTGGTYSTLKVQPAELEDSGVYFCASSPQGRAEAFFGQGTRLTVV.